This is a list of T cell receptor beta chains from one sample in a study of blood T cell repertoires in COVID-19. Assay used: immunoSEQ multiplex PCR; TCRdb lists only in-frame clones, some missing. The sample consists of 150,000 to 250,000 clones, about 95% of them appearing once. The sample comprised peripheral blood. Receptors originate from a man under 40 with COVID-19, enrolled during active disease. CDR3s include the opening cysteine and the closing phenylalanine or tryptophan. Each record gives: clone size, J gene, V gene, CDR3 protein. Size is stated for part of the rows, as once, few or many counts, or as a class when the clone is expanded.

abundance: NA
j_gene: TRBJ1-2
v_gene: TRBV7-9
CDR3aa: CASTPSGGDYGYTF

abundance: NA
j_gene: TRBJ2-5
v_gene: TRBV30
CDR3aa: CAWNLGGVSETQYF

abundance: NA
j_gene: TRBJ1-1
v_gene: TRBV30
CDR3aa: CAGGSTEREAFF

abundance: NA
j_gene: TRBJ1-1
v_gene: TRBV10-2
CDR3aa: CASSENGGFKGAEAFF

abundance: once
j_gene: TRBJ1-2
v_gene: TRBV13
CDR3aa: CASSLPDRVPGGYTF

abundance: NA
j_gene: TRBJ2-7
v_gene: TRBV28
CDR3aa: CASSGRQGGSYEQYF

abundance: NA
j_gene: TRBJ1-1
v_gene: TRBV5-1
CDR3aa: CASSARGSDTEAFF

abundance: NA
j_gene: TRBJ1-2
v_gene: TRBV28
CDR3aa: CASSSGWVYGYTF

abundance: once
j_gene: TRBJ1-2
v_gene: TRBV14
CDR3aa: CASSSGSRGYTF

abundance: NA
j_gene: TRBJ1-5
v_gene: TRBV4-2
CDR3aa: CASSSNQGNNQPQHF

abundance: NA
j_gene: TRBJ1-5
v_gene: TRBV6-1
CDR3aa: CASSERGGNQPQHF

abundance: once
j_gene: TRBJ2-7
v_gene: TRBV19
CDR3aa: CASSTQTSHEQYF

abundance: NA
j_gene: TRBJ1-1
v_gene: TRBV6-1
CDR3aa: CASSELRRQNTEAFF

abundance: once
j_gene: TRBJ1-3
v_gene: TRBV9
CDR3aa: CASSVGQGAGNTIYF

abundance: NA
j_gene: TRBJ1-1
v_gene: TRBV3-1/TRBV3-2
CDR3aa: CASSSSAGGTEAFF

abundance: NA
j_gene: TRBJ1-1
v_gene: TRBV30
CDR3aa: CAWSLEGGTEAFF

abundance: NA
j_gene: TRBJ1-2
v_gene: TRBV5-4
CDR3aa: CASSLAGNYGYTF